Presented here are 15 T cell receptor beta chains from one specimen sequenced in a study of T cell repertoires in cytomegalovirus infection. TCRdb ran MiXCR on the reads and lists one entry per CDR3 protein. The repertoire has nearly 450,000 distinct CDR3 sequences, 25% to 40% of them found once; the top ten carry roughly an eighth. Sample: PBMCs. The source of these receptors is a human donor in good health (CMV status not recorded). Some clones in this sample may be carry-over from other donors' samples.

The V call is TRBV6-5, the J call TRBJ2-5; 8 bases align to TRBD2. V lost 3 bases and J lost 1; bases outside the gene matches: 4. The CDR3 runs to 15 residues. Germline CDR1 reads MNHEY; CDR2 reads SVGAGI. This CDR3 is CASSYFGLAQETQYF. The CDR3 DNA reads TGTGCCAGCAGTTATTTCGGACTAGCCCAAGAGACCCAGTACTTC.

This clonotype was observed many times. The chain has TRBV7-2 and TRBJ1-1, with D uncertain. From germline, CDR1 is SGHTA and CDR2 FQGNSA. The CDR3 totals 13 residues. V was clipped by 5 bases and J by 2 bases, with 9 bases between them. The CDR3 DNA sequence: TGTGCCAGCAGCCAGAGGCCTAACACTGAAGCTTTCTTT. Translating gives CASSQRPNTEAFF. Complete variable domain (other parts from reference TRBV7-2 and TRBJ1-1): GAGVSQSPSNKVTEKGKDVELRCDPISGHTALYWYRQSLGQGLEFLIYFQGNSAPDKSGLPSDRFSAERTGGSVSTLTIQRTQQEDSAVYLCASSQRPNTEAFFGQGTRLTVV.

This rearrangement joins TRBV4-2 to TRBJ2-3, with unresolved D. Germline CDR1 reads LGHNA; CDR2 reads YNFKEQ. V was pared by 2 bases and J by 7 bases, with 10 bases between. This CDR3 is 13 amino acids long. The CDR3 reads CASSQTMGNTQYF. As DNA, the CDR3 is TGTGCCAGCAGCCAAACTATGGGCAATACGCAGTATTTT.

The rearrangement links TRBV6-5 to TRBJ1-1; maybe TRBD1 (6 bases). Trimming pared 6 bases from V and 5 bases from J, leaving 19 bases between. In germline, CDR1 is MNHEY, CDR2 SVGAGI. The CDR3 runs 15 residues. In nucleotides, the CDR3 is TGTGCCAGCAGGGAGGACGGAGTAGGGGGAACTGAAGCTTTCTTT. This translates into CASREDGVGGTEAFF.

This clonotype has a count of ten or more. This rearrangement joins TRBV7-2 to TRBJ1-3; D is undetermined. Germline CDR1 and CDR2: SGHTA and FQGNSA. V was trimmed by 2 bases and J by 2 bases, leaving 7 bases between them. The CDR3 loop spans 14 amino acids. CDR3 sequence reads: CASSLSLTGNTIYF. CDR3 nucleotide sequence: TGTGCCAGCAGCTTAAGTCTAACTGGAAACACCATATATTTT.

This clonotype was recorded many times. The rearrangement joins TRBV7-8 to TRBJ1-6; D unresolved. V shed 5 bases and J shed 5 bases, with 22 bases lying between them. Germline loops: CDR1 SGHVS, CDR2 FQNEAQ. The CDR3 has 18 amino acids. Here the CDR3 reads CASSPRLPTVPNNSPLHF. For the CDR3, the DNA is TGTGCCAGCAGCCCCCGCCTCCCCACAGTACCCAATAATTCACCCCTCCACTTT. The whole variable domain, remainder taken from reference TRBV7-8 and TRBJ1-6, is GAGVSQSPRYKVAKRGQDVALRCDPISGHVSLFWYQQALGQGPEFLTYFQNEAQLDKSGLPSDRFFAERPEGSVSTLKIQRTQQEDSAVYLCASSPRLPTVPNNSPLHFGNGTRLTVT.

DNA of the CDR3: TGTGCCAGCAGCCCCTGGGTGGGGGGCAACGAGCAGTACTTC. It is translated as CASSPWVGGNEQYF. The rearrangement uses TRBV5-5 and TRBJ2-7; D could derive from TRBD1 or TRBD2 (6 bases each). The CDR3 consists of 14 residues. Trimming cost V 4 bases and J 5 bases, with 16 bases left between them. Germline V CDR1 and CDR2: SGHKS, YYEKEE (reference sequence).

The V gene is TRBV7-2, the J gene TRBJ2-3; 9 nucleotides align to TRBD2. CDR3 length equals 16 residues. Unmatched junction bases numbered 8, after V lost 4 bases and J lost 3 bases. Looked up from germline, CDR1 is SGHTA and CDR2 is FQGNSA. This CDR3 is CASSSPGLAGTDTQYF. CDR3 DNA sequence: TGTGCCAGCAGCTCACCGGGACTAGCCGGGACAGATACGCAGTATTTT.

This clonotype has just a few counts. The chain carries TRBV29-1 and TRBJ2-7; 9 bases are a match to TRBD1. Trimming cost V 1 base and J 4 bases; bases outside gene matches: 5. CDR1 SQVTM and CDR2 ANQGSEA come from the germline V gene. The CDR3 runs 14 residues. DNA for the CDR3: TGCAGCGTTGAAGGGACAGGGGAAGGGTACGAGCAGTACTTC. The encoded protein is CSVEGTGEGYEQYF.

A single count supports this clonotype. The V and J genes are TRBV6-6 and TRBJ1-1, with unresolved D. Looked up from germline, CDR1 is MNHNY and CDR2 is SVGAGI (reference sequence). V lost 7 bases and J 0 bases, leaving 12 bases between the germline ends. This CDR3 has 14 amino acids. CDR3 region: CASIPIRVNTEAFF. The CDR3 coding sequence is TGTGCCAGCATCCCCATAAGGGTGAACACTGAAGCTTTCTTT.

There are a few counts of this clonotype. J is TRBJ2-3 and V is TRBV4-1, with D possibly matching TRBD1 (6 bases). V was clipped by 4 bases and J by 0 bases, with 17 bases between them. The CDR3 runs 17 residues. The germline gives CDR1 MGHRA, CDR2 YSYEKL. Written as DNA, the CDR3 is TGCGCCAGCAGCCGGAAGACGGACAGTCTTAGCACAGATACGCAGTATTTT. The encoded protein is CASSRKTDSLSTDTQYF.

This clonotype was recorded a few times. The chain is built from TRBV10-1 and TRBJ1-1; unclear D gene. CDR3 length equals 14 residues. The germline V and J ends were trimmed by 6 bases and 3 bases, with 14 bases remaining between them. Germline lookup yields CDR1 WNHNN and CDR2 SYGVQD (reference sequence). The CDR3 reads CASSDPGGDTEAFF. The CDR3 nucleotides are TGCGCCAGCAGCGACCCGGGTGGCGACACTGAAGCTTTCTTT.

This clonotype was detected many times. The V and J genes are TRBV7-2 and TRBJ2-3, with D unclear. V was trimmed by 1 base and J by 2 bases, leaving 10 bases between them. This CDR3 is built from 15 residues. The V gene's germline CDR1 is SGHTA and CDR2 FQGNSA. This chain's CDR3 is CASSLEGRDTDTQYF. The CDR3 DNA sequence: TGTGCCAGCAGCTTAGAGGGCAGAGACACAGATACGCAGTATTTT.

This clonotype was recorded a few times. The chain recombines TRBV7-8 with TRBJ1-5; TRBD1 matches 7 bases. The germline CDR1 and CDR2 sequences are SGHVS and FQNEAQ. V shed 4 bases, J shed 5 bases, and the junction held 5 bases outside the gene matches. The CDR3 runs 14 residues. CDR3 sequence: CASSSGTVDQPQHF. CDR3 coding DNA: TGTGCCAGCAGCTCAGGGACAGTTGATCAGCCCCAGCATTTT.

This clonotype was observed a few times. This rearrangement joins TRBV6-2 or TRBV6-3 to TRBJ1-2; TRBD1 matches 8 bases. Germline CDR1 is MNHEY and CDR2 is SVGEGT. J was trimmed by 8 bases and V by 5 bases; bases with no gene match: 7. The CDR3 has 13 residues. CDR3 bases: TGTGCCAGCAGTGCCCTGACAGGGGTCGGCTACACCTTC. Its protein is CASSALTGVGYTF.